One sample yielded the 9 T cell receptor beta chains listed below, sequenced in a study of a mutant IDH1 vaccine in newly diagnosed glioma. As for time point: week 23, last vaccination. Vaccinated patients received 300 ug of mutant IDH1 20-mer peptide per dose, with topical imiquimod. Sequenced by immunoSEQ multiplex PCR; TCRdb stores in-frame clones only, minus some. The sample records 40,000 to 45,000 clones, roughly 84% being singletons. No cognate antigen is known for these TCRs. The sample consisted of PBMCs, taken from a glioma patient whose treatment included an IDH1 peptide vaccine. These TCRs come from a woman younger than 30 with glioma. Some clones in this sample may be carry-over from other donors' samples.

This clone was picked up one time. The V and J genes are TRBV5-1 and TRBJ1-2; no definite D call. This CDR3 spans 14 amino acids. Per the germline V gene, CDR1 is SGHRS and CDR2 is YFSETQ. The V end was cut by 0 bases, the J end by 3 bases, with 9 bases between. CDR3 in amino acids: CASSLEPIDYGYTF. The CDR3, as DNA: TGCGCCAGCAGCTTGGAACCGATTGACTATGGCTACACCTTC.

This clone occurred a few times. V gene TRBV9 combines with J gene TRBJ2-1, with TRBD2 as a possible D gene (5 bases). Germline V CDR1 and CDR2: SGDLS, YYNGEE. The CDR3 consists of 15 residues. V dropped 4 bases and J dropped 0 bases, with 11 bases sitting between them. In DNA, the CDR3 is TGTGCCAGCAGCCCCCGAACTAGCTCCTACAATGAGCAGTTCTTC. It translates to CASSPRTSSYNEQFF.

The chain recombines TRBV29-1 with TRBJ2-7; tentative D call: TRBD1 (5 bases). Trimming shortened V by 4 bases and J by 6 bases, and 10 bases separated the two germline ends. The CDR3 spans 11 residues. The germline CDR1 and CDR2 sequences are SQVTM and ANQGSEA. Here the CDR3 DNA reads TGCAGCGTTGTCGGACATTTCGAGCAGTACTTC. Translation: CSVVGHFEQYF.

This sequence joins TRBV29-1 and TRBJ2-7; no reliable D call. The length of the CDR3 is 10 residues. Germline assignment: CDR1 SQVTM and CDR2 ANQGSEA. Trimming took off 2 bases at V and 4 bases at J, with 3 bases between the two ends. The CDR3 loop reads CSVETYEQYF. CDR3 nucleotides: TGCAGCGTTGAAACATACGAGCAGTACTTC.

The CDR3: CASSLRLATYEQFF. In DNA, the CDR3 is TGTGCCAGCAGCTTGAGACTAGCGACCTATGAGCAGTTCTTC. The V and J genes are TRBV5-8 and TRBJ2-1; TRBD2 matches 8 bases. This CDR3 is built from 14 residues. V dropped 1 base and J dropped 8; count of bases not matched to a gene: 5. Germline V gene lookup returns CDR1 SGHTS and CDR2 YDEGEE.

This rearrangement joins TRBV12-5 to TRBJ2-3; perhaps TRBD2 as D (7 bases). Germline V lookup: CDR1 LGHNT, CDR2 FRNRAP. The CDR3 consists of 14 residues. V dropped 5 bases and J dropped 2 bases, with 11 bases sitting between them. CDR3 sequence: CASGRGGDTDTQYF. The DNA of the CDR3 is TGTGCTAGTGGTAGGGGGGGGGACACAGATACGCAGTATTTT.

The CDR3 spells CAISEGDRAQETQYF. The DNA for the CDR3 is TGTGCCATCAGTGAGGGGGACAGGGCCCAAGAGACCCAGTACTTC. This rearrangement joins TRBV10-3 to TRBJ2-5; TRBD1 agrees at 9 bases. Germline lookup yields CDR1 ENHRY and CDR2 SYGVKD. V dropped 2 bases and J dropped 1; count of bases not matched to a gene: 2. The CDR3 is 15 amino acids.

The genes are TRBV5-4 and TRBJ2-5, with TRBD2 matching 13 bases. The trim removed 4 bases at V and 4 bases at J, leaving 4 bases unmatched. There are 15 residues in the CDR3. Looked up from germline, CDR1 is SGHNT and CDR2 is YYREEE (reference sequence). CDR3 loop: CASSRTSGSPETQYF. Here the CDR3 DNA reads TGTGCCAGCAGCCGGACTAGCGGGAGCCCAGAGACCCAGTACTTC.

The chain is built from TRBV19 and TRBJ2-1, with TRBD2 matching over 7 bases. V shed 6 bases and J 10 bases; nucleotides not matched to a gene: 3. The CDR3 runs 11 residues. CDR1 LNHDA and CDR2 SQIVND come from the germline V gene (reference sequence). CDR3 in amino acids: CASRSGEEQFF. CDR3 nucleotide sequence: TGTGCCAGTAGGAGCGGGGAGGAGCAGTTCTTC.